The present entry profiles one TCR beta chain with its context. Its antigen is undetermined. This entry is derived from a study of CD8+CD57+ T cells in acquired aplastic anemia. Across the whole study: The DNA of sorted CD4+ and CD8+ cells averaged roughly 3.2 ug. Broader study findings: Patients and healthy controls showed no significant CD8+ Simpson's diversity difference.

The use of genomic DNA as template underpinned the TCR beta VDJ and CDR3 profiling. TCRdb ran MiXCR on the reads and lists one entry per CDR3 protein. The sample includes roughly 200,000 distinct CDR3 sequences, over 60% of them seen just once. The CDR3 totals 15 residues. Trimming shortened V by 2 bases and J by 3 bases, and 13 bases separated the two germline ends. The germline CDR1 and CDR2 sequences are SNHLY and FYNNEI. The receptor comes from a human donor in good health. Sequencing was performed on sorted CD4+, CD8+, or CD8+CD57+ T cells (not recorded which) from PBMCs. V is TRBV2 and J is TRBJ1-2; D perhaps matches TRBD1 (5 bases). The CDR3: CASSERSRAYYGYTF. The DNA of the CDR3 is TGTGCCAGCAGTGAAAGGTCCAGGGCCTACTATGGCTACACCTTC.